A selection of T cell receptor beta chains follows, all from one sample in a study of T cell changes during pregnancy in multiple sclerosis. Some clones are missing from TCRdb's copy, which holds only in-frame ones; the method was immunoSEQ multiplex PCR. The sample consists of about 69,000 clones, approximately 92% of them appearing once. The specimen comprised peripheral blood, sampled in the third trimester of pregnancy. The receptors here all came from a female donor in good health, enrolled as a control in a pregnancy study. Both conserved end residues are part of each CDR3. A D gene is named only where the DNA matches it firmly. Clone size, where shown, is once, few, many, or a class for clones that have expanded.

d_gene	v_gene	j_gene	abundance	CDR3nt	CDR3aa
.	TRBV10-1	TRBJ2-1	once	TGCGCCAGCAGTGGGGGCTTAGGGCAGTTCTTC	CASSGGLGQFF
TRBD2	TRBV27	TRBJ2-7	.	TGTGCCAGTACGTGGGGGGGCGAGCAGTACTTC	CASTWGGEQYF
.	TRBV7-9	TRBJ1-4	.	TGTGCCAGCAGCTTACAGGCAACTAATGAAAAACTGTTTTTT	CASSLQATNEKLFF
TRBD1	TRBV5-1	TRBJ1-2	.	TGCGCCAGCAGAGGGACAGCGGGGGCGATGGGCTACACCTTC	CASRGTAGAMGYTF
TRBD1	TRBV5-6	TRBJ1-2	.	TGTGCCAGCAACCGACAGGGGAACTATGGCTACACCTTC	CASNRQGNYGYTF
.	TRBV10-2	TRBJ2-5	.	TGCGCCAGCAACCGCCAGGGCTCGGGGACCCAGTACTTC	CASNRQGSGTQYF
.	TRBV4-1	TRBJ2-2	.	TGCGCCAGCAGCCAAAGGGGAGGCAGCGGGGAGCTGTTTTTT	CASSQRGGSGELFF
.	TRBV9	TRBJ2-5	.	TGTGCCACTCCAGGTGGAACCTGTGAGACCCAGTACTTC	CATPGGTCETQYF
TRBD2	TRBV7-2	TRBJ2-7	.	TGTGCCAGCAGCTTACTAGCGGGGGGCTACGAGCAGTACTTC	CASSLLAGGYEQYF
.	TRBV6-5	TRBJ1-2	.	TGTGCCAGCAGTAATCGACAGAGCAATGGCTACACCTTC	CASSNRQSNGYTF
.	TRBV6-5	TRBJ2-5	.	TGTGCCAGCAGTTACGAGTTCGGAGAGACCCAGTACTTC	CASSYEFGETQYF
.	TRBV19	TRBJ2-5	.	TGTGCCAGCCGAATCGGGTCCCACCAAGAGACCCAGTACTTC	CASRIGSHQETQYF
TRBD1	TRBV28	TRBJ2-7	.	TGTGCCAGCACCCCGGGACAGTCCTACGAGCAGTACTTC	CASTPGQSYEQYF
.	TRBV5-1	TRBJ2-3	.	TGCGCCAGCAGCTTGGATAGGGAGGGCACAGATACGCAGTATTTT	CASSLDREGTDTQYF
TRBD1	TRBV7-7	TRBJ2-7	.	TGTGCTAGCAGGCCCCCGGGACAGGGTGGATACTGCGCCTACGAGCAGTACTTC	CASRPPGQGGYCAYEQYF
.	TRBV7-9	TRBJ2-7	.	TGTGCCAGCAGCTTAGTCCAGGAAGGCCCTTACGAGCAGTACTTC	CASSLVQEGPYEQYF
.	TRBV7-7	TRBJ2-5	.	TGTGCTAGCAGCTTATGGGCGGGTGCCGAGCAAGAGACCCAGTACTTC	CASSLWAGAEQETQYF
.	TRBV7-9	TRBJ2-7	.	TGTGCCAGCAGCAATGGGGGGGAGCAGTACTTC	CASSNGGEQYF
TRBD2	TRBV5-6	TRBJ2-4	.	TGTGCCAGCAGCTGGACTAGCGGGAGCCGAAAAAACATTCAGTACTTC	CASSWTSGSRKNIQYF
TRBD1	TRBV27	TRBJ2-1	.	TGTGCCAGCAGTTTTGGCAGGGGGCTTGGGCAGTTCTTC	CASSFGRGLGQFF
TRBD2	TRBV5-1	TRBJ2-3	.	TGCGCCAGCAGCCCTGGGGCTAGCGGGGTCACAGATACGCAGTATTTT	CASSPGASGVTDTQYF
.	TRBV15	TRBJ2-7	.	TGTGCCACCAGCAGAGACGGCTACGAGCAGTACTTC	CATSRDGYEQYF
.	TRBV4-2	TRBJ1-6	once	TGTGCCAGCAGCCCCAGACCTAGCTCCTATAATTCACCCCTCCACTTT	CASSPRPSSYNSPLHF
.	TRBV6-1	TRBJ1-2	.	TGTGCCAGCAGGGAAGGTACTCAGAGGTATGGCTACACCTTC	CASREGTQRYGYTF
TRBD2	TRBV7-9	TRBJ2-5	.	TGTGCCAGCATGGGGGGAGGGGTTTGGCAAGAGACCCAGTACTTC	CASMGGGVWQETQYF
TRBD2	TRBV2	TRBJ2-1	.	TGTGCCAGCAGCGTGCGGGGGGCCCCGAGGGGTGAGCAGTTCTTC	CASSVRGAPRGEQFF
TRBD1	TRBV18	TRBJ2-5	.	TGTGCCAGCTCACCCGGGGACAGGGGGCGTCTGGAGACCCAGTACTTC	CASSPGDRGRLETQYF
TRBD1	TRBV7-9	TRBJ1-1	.	TGTGCCAGCAGCTTAGTGAGTCCCAACAGGGGTGAAGCTTTCTTT	CASSLVSPNRGEAFF
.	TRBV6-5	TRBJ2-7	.	TGTGCCAGCAGTTACGGTCCAGGGGCTACCTACGAGCAGTACTTC	CASSYGPGATYEQYF
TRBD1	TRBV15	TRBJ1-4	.	TGTGCCACCAGCAGAACAACACAGGGGATTGGCACTAATGAAAAACTGTTTTTT	CATSRTTQGIGTNEKLFF
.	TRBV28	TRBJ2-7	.	TGTGCCAGCAGTAACCTCCAACCAGGACGGGAAGGGGAGCAGTACTTC	CASSNLQPGREGEQYF
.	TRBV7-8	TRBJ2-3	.	TGTGCCAGCAGCTCCAGGCGGGACGGCACAGATACGCAGTATTTT	CASSSRRDGTDTQYF
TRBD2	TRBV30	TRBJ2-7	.	TGTGCCTGGAGGACGACGGGGGGACTAGCGGGGACCTACGAGCAGTACTTC	CAWRTTGGLAGTYEQYF
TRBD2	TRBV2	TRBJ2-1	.	TGTGCCAGTAATGGGGGACTAGCGGGATATGAGCAGTTCTTC	CASNGGLAGYEQFF
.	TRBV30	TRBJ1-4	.	TGTGCCTGGAGTGTGAGTTCAACTAATGAAAAACTGTTTTTT	CAWSVSSTNEKLFF
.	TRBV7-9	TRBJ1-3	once	TGTGCCAGCAGCCAGGGGCAGGGTGGGAGGGTTTCATCTGGAAACACCATATATTTT	CASSQGQGGRVSSGNTIYF
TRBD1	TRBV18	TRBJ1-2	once	TGTGCCAGCTCACCCCAGGGACAGGGTACTGGGTATGGCTACACCTTC	CASSPQGQGTGYGYTF
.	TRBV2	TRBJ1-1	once	TGTGCCAGCAGCGGTACAGAGGGAACTGAAGCTTTCTTT	CASSGTEGTEAFF
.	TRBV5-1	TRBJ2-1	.	TGCGCCAGCAATTGGGGGCGGGGGTACAATGAGCAGTTCTTC	CASNWGRGYNEQFF
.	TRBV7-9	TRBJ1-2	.	TGTGCCAGCAGCTTCAAGGAGTTGGGCTATGGCTACACCTTC	CASSFKELGYGYTF
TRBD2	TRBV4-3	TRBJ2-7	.	TGCGCCAGCAGCCAAGAGAGCCTAGCGGGGCCCTACGAGCAGTACTTC	CASSQESLAGPYEQYF
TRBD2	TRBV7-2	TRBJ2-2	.	TGTGCCAGCAGCTTAGTACTAGCGGGGGGACGCGGCACCGGGGAGCTGTTTTTT	CASSLVLAGGRGTGELFF
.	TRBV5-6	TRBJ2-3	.	TGTGCCAGCAGCCCCTGGACCCAACAGGAAGATACGCAGTATTTT	CASSPWTQQEDTQYF
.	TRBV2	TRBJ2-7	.	TGTGCCAGCAGTGAACAGTCCTACGAGCAGTACTTC	CASSEQSYEQYF
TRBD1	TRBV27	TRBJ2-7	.	TGTGCCAGCAGGGGGACAGGGTCCTACGAGCAGTACTTC	CASRGTGSYEQYF
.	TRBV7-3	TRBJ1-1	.	TGTGCCAGCAGCTTACGAGGAGACACTGAAGCTTTCTTT	CASSLRGDTEAFF
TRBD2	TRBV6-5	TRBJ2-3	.	TGTGCCAGCAGTTCGGCGGGAGGATTAACAGATACGCAGTATTTT	CASSSAGGLTDTQYF
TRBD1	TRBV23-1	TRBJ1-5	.	TGCGCCAGCATCCCCTCTCCCGGGACAGGGGTGGATCAGCCCCAGCATTTT	CASIPSPGTGVDQPQHF
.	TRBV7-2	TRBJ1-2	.	TGTGCCAGCAGCCCGGACAGTAACTATGGCTACACCTTC	CASSPDSNYGYTF
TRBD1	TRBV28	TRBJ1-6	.	TGTGCCAGCTTTCCCGGGACAGGGGGGAATTATTCACCCCTCCACTTT	CASFPGTGGNYSPLHF
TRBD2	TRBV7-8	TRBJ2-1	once	TGTGCCAGCAGCTCCCCCGGACTAGCGGGGCTGGATGAGCAGTTCTTC	CASSSPGLAGLDEQFF
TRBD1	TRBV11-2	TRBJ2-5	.	TGTGCCAGCAGCCCCACAGGGGTGGAGACCCAGTACTTC	CASSPTGVETQYF
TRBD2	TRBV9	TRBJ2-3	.	TGTGCCAGCAGCGTCACTAGCGGGAAGGATACGCAGTATTTT	CASSVTSGKDTQYF
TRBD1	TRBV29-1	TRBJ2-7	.	TGCAGCGTTGGGACAGGGTCTAGGAACGAGCAGTACTTC	CSVGTGSRNEQYF
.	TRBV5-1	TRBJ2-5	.	TGCGCCAGCAGCTTGGCAGTCCAAGAGACCCAGTACTTC	CASSLAVQETQYF
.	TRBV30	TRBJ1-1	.	TGTGCCTGGAGTGTAGGTGGGGGCCTCGAAGCTTTCTTT	CAWSVGGGLEAFF
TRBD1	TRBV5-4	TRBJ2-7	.	TGTGCCAGCAGCCTAGGGACAGGGGGGACCTACGAGCAGTACTTC	CASSLGTGGTYEQYF